The clone carrying this T cell receptor (beta chain) showed up many times. Its specificity is unknown. The TCR beta CDR3 regions underwent amplification using RNA transcripts as the source. The HTBI primer set served for first-round RT-PCR of the TCR CDR3. TCRdb called the multiplex PCR reads again in MiXCR, with one record for every CDR3 protein. Of under 400,000 distinct CDR3 sequences listed, 18% are singletons. The data belong to a study of T cells in Graves' hyperthyroidism and ophthalmopathy. Clinical symptoms, serum thyroxine, TRAb, thyroid ultrasound and orbital computed tomography established diagnosis. General observations from the study: The majority of expanded thyroid clonotypes above 0.001 also appeared in blood.

V was cut by 7 bases and J by 8 bases, with 8 bases left in between. The CDR3 extends over 10 amino acids. CDR1 is SNHLY and CDR2 is FYNNEI in the germline V gene. Sequenced sample: blood. This chain connects TRBV2 to TRBJ1-2; the D is unclear. This sequence originates from a woman aged 40 to 50 with Graves' ophthalmopathy. The CDR3, as DNA: TGTGCCAGCACCCGTACCGGCTACACCTTC. Its translation: CASTRTGYTF.